The 29 T cell receptor beta chains given below trace back to one sample, sequenced in a study of regulatory T cells in long-lasting Graves disease. Time point described: newly diagnosed GD, antithyroid drugs for less than 3 months. PBMC-derived RNA was used for the TCR library. In building TCR beta libraries, iRepertoire HTBI primers were used together with Arm-PCR of CDR3 regions. TCRdb reprocessed the multiplex PCR reads via MiXCR and lists one record per CDR3 protein. The table lists about 210,000 distinct CDR3 sequences, roughly 19% of them singletons. The data also belong to a second study, concerning T cells in Graves' hyperthyroidism and ophthalmopathy.

The material was peripheral blood mononuclear cells (PBMCs), obtained at new diagnosis, from a patient treated with antithyroid drugs. All receptors come from a woman in her thirties with Graves disease.

V and J are TRBV7-9 and TRBJ2-2; no firm D call. CDR3 size: 16 residues. Trimming shortened V by 4 bases and J by 4 bases, and 16 bases separated the two germline ends. CDR1 and CDR2 (germline): SEHNR, FQNEAQ (reference sequence). The CDR3 reads CASSSPIFFSTGELFF. CDR3 DNA sequence: TGTGCCAGCAGCTCACCCATTTTTTTTAGCACCGGGGAGCTGTTTTTT. The entire variable domain, with the rest obtained from reference TRBV7-9 and TRBJ2-2, is as follows: DTGVSQNPRHKITKRGQNVTFRCDPISEHNRLYWYRQTLGQGPEFLTYFQNEAQLEKSRLLSDRFSAERPKGSFSTLEIQRTEQGDSAMYLCASSSPIFFSTGELFFGEGSRLTVL.

This clonotype was recorded at least ten times. The rearrangement joins TRBV18 to TRBJ2-1, with 7 bases fitting TRBD2. The ends lost 3 bases at V and 7 bases at J; junction bases unmatched: 6. Germline CDR1 is KGHSH and CDR2 is LQKENI. This CDR3 is 14 amino acids long. The CDR3 nucleotides are TGTGCCAGCTCACCGGCGGGGGTCTCTAATGAGCAGTTCTTC. It codes for CASSPAGVSNEQFF.

This clonotype has a single count. Given a far larger clone just one base away, this is likely a sequencing read error. CDR3: CASSPRPSGGSEQYF. The CDR3 nucleotides read TGTGCCAGCAGCCCACGGCCTAGCGGGGGTTCAGAGCAGTACTTC. V gene TRBV11-2 combines with J gene TRBJ2-4; 10 bases fit TRBD2. The CDR3 loop spans 15 amino acids. The germline CDR1 and CDR2 sequences are SGHAT and FQNNGV. The V gene end was trimmed by 5 bases and the J gene end by 13 bases; junction bases not matched to a gene: 14.

This clonotype was detected many times. The CDR3 region is CASSEAQGQGSEQFF. CDR3 in DNA: TGTGCCAGCAGTGAAGCGCAAGGACAGGGAAGCGAGCAGTTCTTC. The rearrangement links TRBV2 to TRBJ2-1; TRBD1 aligns across 8 bases. The CDR3 has 15 amino acids. In germline, CDR1 is SNHLY, CDR2 FYNNEI. V shed 0 bases and J 10 bases; nucleotides not matched to a gene: 8.

The chain recombines TRBV28 with TRBJ2-1; TRBD2 agrees at 10 bases. The CDR3 spans 17 residues. V shed 2 bases, J shed 7 bases, and the junction held 11 bases outside the gene matches. Germline CDR1 reads MDHEN; CDR2 reads SYDVKM. This CDR3 reads CASSLINLAGVGNEQFF. The CDR3 nucleotides read TGTGCCAGCAGTTTAATCAATCTAGCGGGAGTAGGTAATGAGCAGTTCTTC.

This clonotype appeared many times. V usage is TRBV20-1 and J usage is TRBJ1-5; D call uncertain. Germline-derived CDR1 and CDR2 are DFQATT and SNEGSKA (reference sequence). Trimming took 1 base from V and 1 from J, leaving 5 bases between them. The CDR3 covers 13 residues. CDR3 in DNA: TGCAGTGCTAGAGGTCGGAGCAATCAGCCCCAGCATTTT. The encoded protein is CSARGRSNQPQHF.

Many counts were recorded for this clonotype. The chain links TRBV28 to TRBJ1-1; 11 bases are a match to TRBD1. The germline CDR1 and CDR2 sequences are MDHEN and SYDVKM. This CDR3 contains 16 residues. With V trimmed by 1 base and J by 4 bases, 5 bases remained unmatched. The CDR3 here is CASSLSGTGGSTEAFF. The CDR3 coding sequence is TGTGCCAGCAGTTTATCCGGGACAGGGGGAAGCACTGAAGCTTTCTTT.

The table lists this clonotype with a few counts. V is TRBV6-1 and J is TRBJ2-1, with 7 bases fitting TRBD2. The ends lost 5 bases at V and 3 bases at J; junction bases unmatched: 7. The CDR3 length is 15 residues. Germline V gene lookup returns CDR1 MNHNS and CDR2 SASEGT. As DNA, the CDR3 is TGTGCCAGCAGTCCCGGGACTAATGTCTACAATGAGCAGTTCTTC. It is translated as CASSPGTNVYNEQFF.

This clonotype was seen a handful of times. The chain links TRBV5-1 to TRBJ2-2; D is perhaps TRBD2 (7 bases). The V end lost 5 bases, the J end lost 1 base, and 12 bases lay between the germline ends. The V gene's germline CDR1 is SGHRS and CDR2 YFSETQ. The length of the CDR3 is 15 residues. CDR3 sequence (DNA): TGCGCCAGCAGTGAGGGGGGGCTGAACACCGGGGAGCTGTTTTTT. This codes for CASSEGGLNTGELFF. The full variable domain, its missing parts supplied by reference TRBV5-1 and TRBJ2-2, is KAGVTQTPRYLIKTRGQQVTLSCSPISGHRSVSWYQQTPGQGLQFLFEYFSETQRNKGNFPGRFSGRQFSNSRSEMNVSTLELGDSALYLCASSEGGLNTGELFFGEGSRLTVL.

This clonotype was seen at least ten times. CDR3: CASSLSVKSYEQYF. The CDR3, as DNA: TGTGCCAGCAGCTTATCGGTTAAGTCCTACGAGCAGTACTTC. The rearrangement joins TRBV7-8 to TRBJ2-7; D unclear. With 2 bases removed from V and 1 base from J, the gap between germline ends came to 9 bases. Germline V gene sequence: CDR1 SGHVS, CDR2 FQNEAQ. This CDR3 comprises 14 residues.

J is TRBJ1-4 and V is TRBV2, with D tentatively TRBD1 (5 bases). The germline V and J ends were trimmed by 6 bases and 1 base, with 9 bases remaining between them. The CDR3 extends over 14 amino acids. The V gene's germline CDR1 is SNHLY and CDR2 FYNNEI. The CDR3 region has the DNA TGTGCCAGCAGAGCTGACAGAACTAATGAAAAACTGTTTTTT. It encodes CASRADRTNEKLFF.

This clonotype has ten or more counts. This CDR3 is CASSLTGGGSAFF. Written as DNA, the CDR3 is TGTGCCAGCAGCTTAACGGGGGGGGGATCAGCTTTCTTT. J is TRBJ1-1 and V is TRBV7-3; weak D call: TRBD1 (5 bases). The CDR3 has 13 residues. Germline CDR1 SGHTA, CDR2 FQGTGA. V lost 0 bases to trimming and J lost 10 bases, with 12 bases between them.

In this sample, this clonotype turned up many times. This sequence joins TRBV6-2 or TRBV6-3 and TRBJ2-3; unclear D gene. V was cut by 7 bases and J by 1 base, with 9 bases left in between. CDR3 size: 13 residues. Per germline, CDR1 MNHEY and CDR2 SVGEGT. CDR3 nucleotide sequence: TGTGCCAGCACCTTTCGGCGCACAGATACGCAGTATTTT. It yields the protein CASTFRRTDTQYF.

This clonotype was detected only a few times. This sequence joins TRBV18 and TRBJ1-6; no firm D call. The V end was cut by 3 bases, the J end by 5 bases, with 17 bases between. Germline values: CDR1 KGHSH, CDR2 LQKENI. The CDR3 length is 17 residues. This chain's CDR3 is CASSPEAARGHNSPLHF. DNA of the CDR3: TGTGCCAGCTCACCCGAGGCGGCACGCGGCCATAATTCACCCCTCCACTTT.

This clonotype was counted ten times or more. J is TRBJ1-3 and V is TRBV5-1; 7 nucleotides align to TRBD1. The CDR3 totals 17 residues. Germline V gene lookup returns CDR1 SGHRS and CDR2 YFSETQ. Trimming took 4 bases from V and 2 from J; bases not matched to a gene: 12. CDR3 region: CASSVISSGQTGNTIYF. The CDR3 DNA follows: TGCGCCAGCAGCGTAATATCGTCGGGACAGACTGGAAACACCATATATTTT.

The table lists this clonotype with many counts. The chain combines TRBV30 with TRBJ1-4; D is possibly TRBD1 (5 bases). The V gene lost 1 base and the J gene lost 5 bases, with 14 bases spanning the gap. Germline assignment: CDR1 GTSNPN and CDR2 SVGIG (reference sequence). The CDR3 is 15 amino acids. CDR3 DNA: TGTGCCTGGAGTGCTCCAGGGCGACAGAATGAAAAACTGTTTTTT. It codes for CAWSAPGRQNEKLFF.

This clonotype was observed many times. The chain employs TRBV11-2 and TRBJ1-6; 9 bases match TRBD1. V was pared by 5 bases and J by 2 bases, with 13 bases of the junction left unmatched. Per the germline V gene, CDR1 is SGHAT and CDR2 is FQNNGV. This CDR3 region has 19 residues. For the CDR3, the DNA is TGTGCCAGCAGCCCAGGCAGGGGACAGGGAAGGACCTATAATTCACCCCTCCACTTT. This codes for CASSPGRGQGRTYNSPLHF.

This clonotype was counted at least ten times. The chain employs TRBV6-1 and TRBJ2-3, with D perhaps TRBD2 (5 bases). V dropped 8 bases and J dropped 5 bases, with 14 bases sitting between them. CDR3 length: 13 residues. CDR1 is MNHNS, CDR2 SASEGT, per germline. The CDR3 reads CASGRPPGDTQYF. In nucleotides, the CDR3 is TGTGCCAGCGGGAGACCTCCGGGAGATACGCAGTATTTT.

The sample holds many counts of this clonotype. This rearrangement joins TRBV6-1 to TRBJ1-1; 8 positions match TRBD1. This CDR3 has 15 amino acids. Trimming cost V 5 bases and J 1 base; bases outside gene matches: 6. Germline V gene sequence: CDR1 MNHNS, CDR2 SASEGT. CDR3 DNA sequence: TGTGCCAGCAGTCCCGACGACAGGGGGAACACTGAAGCTTTCTTT. It codes for CASSPDDRGNTEAFF.

The chain uses TRBV19 and TRBJ2-2; D is undetermined. The CDR3 runs to 15 residues. CDR1 and CDR2 from the germline V gene are LNHDA and SQIVND (reference sequence). Trimming left V 3 bases short and J 6 bases short, with 14 bases between. CDR3: CASSIEPLGPGELFF. The CDR3 DNA reads as TGTGCCAGTAGTATCGAACCATTGGGTCCCGGGGAGCTGTTTTTT.

This clonotype has at least ten counts. The J gene is TRBJ2-5, the V gene TRBV20-1, with D perhaps being TRBD1 or TRBD2 (5 bases each). With 4 bases removed from V and 6 bases from J, the gap between germline ends came to 24 bases. The length of the CDR3 is 16 residues. CDR1 and CDR2 (germline): DFQATT, SNEGSKA (reference sequence). CDR3 coding DNA: TGCAGTGCTATGTGGGTTAGGGACGGACTTTACAAGACCCAGTACTTC. This encodes CSAMWVRDGLYKTQYF.

The chain recombines TRBV11-3 with TRBJ2-2, with 9 positions matching TRBD1. Trimming took 6 bases from V and 5 from J; bases not matched to a gene: 10. Germline V gene data show CDR1 as SGHNT and CDR2 as YENEEA. The CDR3 loop spans 16 amino acids. The CDR3 region is CASRMRRTGETGELFF. The CDR3 coding sequence is TGTGCCAGCAGGATGAGGCGGACAGGGGAGACCGGGGAGCTGTTTTTT.

This clonotype has more than one count but fewer than ten. A much larger clone differs by one base, so this may be a read error. V is TRBV5-4 and J is TRBJ2-7; TRBD1 aligns across 9 bases. J lost 0 bases, V lost 5 bases, and 6 bases had no gene match. The CDR3 has 15 amino acids. Germline V lookup: CDR1 SGHNT, CDR2 YYREEE (reference sequence). CDR3 residues: CASRLDRGSSYEQYF. The CDR3 DNA reads TGTGCCAGCAGGTTAGACAGGGGGAGCTCCTACGAGCAGTACTTC.

Ten or more counts support this clonotype. The chain joins TRBV28 to TRBJ1-2; 7 bases are shared with TRBD1. This CDR3 has 14 amino acids. J was trimmed by 4 bases and V by 2 bases; bases with no gene match: 4. CDR1 is MDHEN, CDR2 SYDVKM, per germline. The CDR3 coding sequence is TGTGCCAGCAGTTTAAGGGGACAGTTCTATGGCTACACCTTC. The encoded protein is CASSLRGQFYGYTF.

Written as DNA, the CDR3 is TGCGCCAGCAGCCAAGCGACAGACCGGGGGAACACTGAAGCTTTCTTT. This translates into CASSQATDRGNTEAFF. This chain joins TRBV4-1 and TRBJ1-1; perhaps TRBD1 as D (5 bases). CDR1 is MGHRA, CDR2 YSYEKL, per germline. Trimming removed 1 base at V and 1 base at J, with 13 bases between. This CDR3 comprises 16 residues.

This clonotype came up many times. The chain uses TRBV11-2 and TRBJ1-4; TRBD1 agrees at 7 bases. Germline values: CDR1 SGHAT, CDR2 FQNNGV. V was pared by 5 bases and J by 7 bases, with 7 bases of the junction left unmatched. The CDR3 runs 14 residues. CDR3 DNA sequence: TGTGCCAGCAGCCGACAGGGTGAGAGTGAAAAACTGTTTTTT. Protein: CASSRQGESEKLFF.

This clonotype was counted many times. J is TRBJ1-2 and V is TRBV6-1; 7 bases line up with TRBD1. Germline CDR1 reads MNHNS; CDR2 reads SASEGT. This CDR3 contains 14 residues. With 5 bases clipped from V and 4 bases from J, the junction kept 7 bases outside the gene matches. The CDR3 region is CASSKIQGTYGYTF. The DNA of the CDR3 is TGTGCCAGCAGTAAGATACAGGGGACCTATGGCTACACCTTC.

For this clonotype: The CDR3 ends on some other residue instead of the conserved phenylalanine or tryptophan, so this is likely a read error. Because the CDR3's place on the DNA is in doubt, the DNA is left out and the CDR3 is given as listed by TCRdb. The rearrangement joins TRBV11-3 to TRBJ2-1; the D call in the table, TRBD2, was not verified against the DNA. The germline gives CDR1 SGHNT, CDR2 YENEEA. The CDR3 has 16 amino acids, counting both end residues. The CDR3 sequence is CASSPAGTCAYNEHFV.

This clonotype occurred many times. The V and J genes are TRBV19 and TRBJ1-4, with 10 bases aligning to TRBD1. The CDR3 contains 16 residues. V was pared by 5 bases and J by 3 bases, with 6 bases of the junction left unmatched. Germline V gene data show CDR1 as LNHDA and CDR2 as SQIVND (reference sequence). The CDR3 here is CASSLDRGIANEKLFF. CDR3 nucleotides: TGTGCCAGTAGTCTGGACAGGGGGATTGCTAATGAAAAACTGTTTTTT.